Listed here are 8 T cell receptor beta chains from one sample, sequenced in a study of blood T cell repertoires in COVID-19. The data were produced by immunoSEQ multiplex PCR, yet TCRdb's version contains in-frame clones alone and is incomplete. The sample has 30,000 to 35,000 clones; more than 75% are singletons. Sequences were obtained from peripheral blood. The receptors were gathered from a man aged 70-80 years with acute or convalescent COVID-19.

Details on this clone: The junction departs from germline at one end; a sequencing error may be responsible. The genes are TRBV7-7 and TRBJ2-2, with 8 bases matching TRBD2. There are 15 residues in the CDR3. Per germline, CDR1 SSHAT and CDR2 FNYEAQ (reference sequence). CDR3 sequence reads: CASSLAAGGTGELFF. CDR3 DNA sequence: TGTGCCAGCAGCCTAGCGGCGGGAGGAACCGGGGAGCTGTTTTTT.

V gene TRBV4-1 combines with J gene TRBJ2-1; a weak D match, TRBD1 (6 bases). In germline, CDR1 is MGHRA, CDR2 YSYEKL. The CDR3 loop spans 13 amino acids. V dropped 2 bases and J dropped 8 bases, with 10 bases sitting between them. The CDR3 DNA is TGCGCCAGCAGCCAAATTTACAGGGATGAGCAGTTCTTC. This gives the protein CASSQIYRDEQFF.

V gene TRBV30 combines with J gene TRBJ1-1; D is uncertain. In germline, CDR1 is GTSNPN, CDR2 SVGIG (reference sequence). The CDR3 runs to 11 residues. V shed 4 bases and J shed 3 bases, with 6 bases lying between them. The CDR3 DNA follows: TGTGCCTGGAATACATACACTGAAGCTTTCTTT. It codes for CAWNTYTEAFF. The full variable domain, its missing parts supplied by reference TRBV30 and TRBJ1-1, is SQTIHQWPATLVQPVGSPLSLECTVEGTSNPNLYWYRQAAGRGLQLLFYSVGIGQISSEVPQNLSASRPQDRQFILSSKKLLLSDSGFYLCAWNTYTEAFFGQGTRLTVV.

The CDR3: CSVGNTGTDTQYF. CDR3 DNA: TGCAGCGTTGGGAACACGGGGACAGATACGCAGTATTTT. The gene calls are TRBV29-1 and TRBJ2-3, with a weak D call TRBD2 (5 bases). In germline, CDR1 is SQVTM, CDR2 ANQGSEA. The V gene lost 4 bases and the J gene lost 3 bases, with 11 bases spanning the gap. The CDR3 covers 13 residues.

This chain joins TRBV15 and TRBJ1-3; D remains unclear. Per germline, CDR1 LNHNV and CDR2 YYDKDF (reference sequence). The CDR3 has 12 amino acids. Trimming took 0 bases from V and 7 from J, leaving 4 bases between them. The CDR3 here is CATSRDRNTIYF. In DNA form, the CDR3 reads TGTGCCACCAGCAGAGATCGGAACACCATATATTTT.

The chain is built from TRBV7-2 and TRBJ1-2; 9 nucleotides align to TRBD1. Trimming took 4 bases from V and 4 from J; bases not matched to a gene: 4. The CDR3 is 14 residues long. Germline CDR1 SGHTA, CDR2 FQGNSA. The CDR3 spells CASSSQQGAYGYTF. The CDR3, as DNA: TGTGCCAGCAGCTCGCAACAGGGGGCCTATGGCTACACCTTC.

V and J are TRBV7-9 and TRBJ1-2; 7 nucleotides align to TRBD1. V was clipped by 1 base and J by 5 bases; unmatched bases: 1. The germline gives CDR1 SEHNR, CDR2 FQNEAQ (reference sequence). CDR3 length: 13 residues. Here the CDR3 reads CASSLVQGYGYTF. CDR3 bases: TGTGCCAGCAGCTTAGTACAGGGGTATGGCTACACCTTC.

The chain joins TRBV5-4 to TRBJ2-7, with TRBD1 as a possible D gene (5 bases). The CDR3 contains 13 residues. Trimming removed 4 bases from V and 4 bases from J, with 12 bases in between. CDR1 and CDR2 (germline): SGHNT, YYREEE (reference sequence). The CDR3 is CASSPSAGYEQYF. The CDR3 bases are TGTGCCAGCAGCCCCTCAGCAGGGTACGAGCAGTACTTC. Combining the CDR3 with reference TRBV5-4 and TRBJ2-7 gives the whole variable domain ETGVTQSPTHLIKTRGQQVTLRCSSQSGHNTVSWYQQALGQGPQFIFQYYREEENGRGNFPPRFSGLQFPNYSSELNVNALELDDSALYLCASSPSAGYEQYFGPGTRLTVT.